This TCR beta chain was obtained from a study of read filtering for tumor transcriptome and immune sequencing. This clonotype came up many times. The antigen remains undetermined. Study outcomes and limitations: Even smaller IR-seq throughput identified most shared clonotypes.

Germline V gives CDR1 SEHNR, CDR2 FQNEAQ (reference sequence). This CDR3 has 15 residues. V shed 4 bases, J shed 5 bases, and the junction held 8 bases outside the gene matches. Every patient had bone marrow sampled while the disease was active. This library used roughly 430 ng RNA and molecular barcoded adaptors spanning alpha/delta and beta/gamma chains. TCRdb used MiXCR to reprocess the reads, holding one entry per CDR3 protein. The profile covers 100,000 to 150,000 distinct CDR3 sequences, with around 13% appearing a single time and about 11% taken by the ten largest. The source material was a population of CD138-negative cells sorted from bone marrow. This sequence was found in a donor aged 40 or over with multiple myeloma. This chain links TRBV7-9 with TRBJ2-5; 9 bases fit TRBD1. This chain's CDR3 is CASSSPGQGWETQYF. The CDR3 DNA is TGTGCCAGCAGCTCCCCGGGACAGGGTTGGGAGACCCAGTACTTC. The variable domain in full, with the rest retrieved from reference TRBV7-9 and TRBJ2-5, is DTGVSQNPRHKITKRGQNVTFRCDPISEHNRLYWYRQTLGQGPEFLTYFQNEAQLEKSRLLSDRFSAERPKGSFSTLEIQRTEQGDSAMYLCASSSPGQGWETQYFGPGTRLLVL.